This is a list of T cell receptor beta chains from one sample in a study of shared clonotypes between healthy human individuals. Repertoires were generated with immunoSEQ multiplex PCR, while TCRdb's copy carries only in-frame clones and drops some. Of over a million clones listed, 78% are singletons. Sequencing input: memory CD4+ T cells from PBMCs. Receptor source: a young man in good health. Some clones in this sample may be carry-over from other donors' samples. CDR3s include the opening cysteine and the closing phenylalanine or tryptophan. Fields, in order: D gene, J gene, V gene, clone size, CDR3 DNA, CDR3 protein. A D gene is named only where the DNA matches it firmly. Only part of the rows carry a size: once, few, many, or a class if the clone is expanded.

D: NA
J: TRBJ2-7
V: TRBV6-1
size: NA
DNA: TGTGCCTCCGGGGCCCGACGCTACGAGCAGTACTTC
CDR3: CASGARRYEQYF

D: TRBD2
J: TRBJ2-2
V: TRBV5-4
size: NA
DNA: TGTGCCAGCAGCTTGCCTAGTCGGACGGGAGGCGGGGAGCTGTTTTTT
CDR3: CASSLPSRTGGGELFF

D: TRBD2
J: TRBJ2-1
V: TRBV19
size: NA
DNA: TGTGCCAGTAGTATCGATTCCCCTCTAGCGGGAGATGGCAATGAGCAGTTCTTC
CDR3: CASSIDSPLAGDGNEQFF

D: NA
J: TRBJ1-1
V: TRBV27
size: NA
DNA: TGTGCCAGCAGCAACCGACAGATTATGAACACTGAAGCTTTCTTT
CDR3: CASSNRQIMNTEAFF

D: TRBD2
J: TRBJ2-1
V: TRBV19
size: NA
DNA: TGTGCCAGTATGATGACCTCCCGACTAGCGGGAGTGGGAAATGAGCAGTTCTTC
CDR3: CASMMTSRLAGVGNEQFF

D: NA
J: TRBJ2-7
V: TRBV5-4
size: NA
DNA: TGTGCCAGCAGCCCCCGACAGTCTGTGGCTTACGAGCAGTACTTC
CDR3: CASSPRQSVAYEQYF

D: NA
J: TRBJ1-4
V: TRBV5-1
size: many
DNA: TGCGCCAGCAGCACCACTGGGTGGGGTGAAAAACTGTTTTTT
CDR3: CASSTTGWGEKLFF

D: TRBD2
J: TRBJ2-3
V: TRBV25-1
size: NA
DNA: TGTGCCAGCAGTGAAGTAGCCGGGACTAGCGTCCGGAGGGATACGCAGTATTTT
CDR3: CASSEVAGTSVRRDTQYF

D: TRBD2
J: TRBJ2-5
V: TRBV27
size: NA
DNA: TGTGCCAGCAGACCCCTGTCGGGAGGTGGAGAGACCCAGTACTTC
CDR3: CASRPLSGGGETQYF

D: TRBD2
J: TRBJ2-1
V: TRBV29-1
size: NA
DNA: TGCAGCGTAGTAGCGGGAGGGAGGGCCAATGAGCAGTTCTTC
CDR3: CSVVAGGRANEQFF

D: TRBD2
J: TRBJ2-3
V: TRBV7-6
size: NA
DNA: TGTGCCAGCAGCTTATTAGCGGGAGGTGCGACAGATACGCAGTATTTT
CDR3: CASSLLAGGATDTQYF

D: NA
J: TRBJ2-1
V: TRBV6-5
size: NA
DNA: TGTGCCAGCAGTTACCGGGGGGCAACCTACAATGAGCAGTTCTTC
CDR3: CASSYRGATYNEQFF

D: NA
J: TRBJ1-5
V: TRBV2
size: NA
DNA: TGTGCCAGCAGTGAACGGGCAGGGGAGCAGCCCCAGCATTTT
CDR3: CASSERAGEQPQHF

D: NA
J: TRBJ1-5
V: TRBV2
size: NA
DNA: TGTGCCAGCAGTGACTCCAATAGCAATCAGCCCCAGCATTTT
CDR3: CASSDSNSNQPQHF

D: NA
J: TRBJ2-1
V: TRBV20-1
size: many
DNA: TGCAGTGCTGGGCTAGCCAATGAGCAGTTCTTC
CDR3: CSAGLANEQFF

D: NA
J: TRBJ1-2
V: TRBV7-2
size: NA
DNA: TGTGCCAGCAGCTTAGAAGCAGGGCAACCCTATGGCTACACCTTC
CDR3: CASSLEAGQPYGYTF

D: TRBD2
J: TRBJ2-3
V: TRBV5-1
size: NA
DNA: TGCGCCAGCAGCTGGACCGGGACTAGCGGCACAGATACGCAGTATTTT
CDR3: CASSWTGTSGTDTQYF

D: TRBD2
J: TRBJ2-7
V: TRBV2
size: many
DNA: TGTGCCAGCATGGGGGGGGTTATAGACTACGAGCAGTACTTC
CDR3: CASMGGVIDYEQYF

D: NA
J: TRBJ2-1
V: TRBV5-1
size: NA
DNA: TGCGCCAGCAGCTTGAACGGTCCGCGCAATGAGCAGTTCTTC
CDR3: CASSLNGPRNEQFF

D: NA
J: TRBJ2-1
V: TRBV9
size: NA
DNA: TGTGCCAGCAACTCGGTGTTGTTTGGGAATGAGCAGTTCTTC
CDR3: CASNSVLFGNEQFF

D: TRBD2
J: TRBJ2-3
V: TRBV6-5
size: NA
DNA: TGTGCCAGCAGTTACCTGGCGGGAGGAACAGATACGCAGTATTTT
CDR3: CASSYLAGGTDTQYF

D: TRBD1
J: TRBJ2-5
V: TRBV7-9
size: NA
DNA: TGTGCCAGCAGCTTTTCGGACAGGGGGACCCAGTACTTC
CDR3: CASSFSDRGTQYF

D: TRBD1
J: TRBJ1-1
V: TRBV4-2
size: NA
DNA: TGTGCCAGCAGCCAGGAGGGGGCGTCGGACACTGAAGCTTTCTTT
CDR3: CASSQEGASDTEAFF

D: TRBD1
J: TRBJ2-7
V: TRBV5-4
size: NA
DNA: TGTGCCAGCAGCAATGGTGGGCAGGGGGCCTACGAGCAGTACTTC
CDR3: CASSNGGQGAYEQYF